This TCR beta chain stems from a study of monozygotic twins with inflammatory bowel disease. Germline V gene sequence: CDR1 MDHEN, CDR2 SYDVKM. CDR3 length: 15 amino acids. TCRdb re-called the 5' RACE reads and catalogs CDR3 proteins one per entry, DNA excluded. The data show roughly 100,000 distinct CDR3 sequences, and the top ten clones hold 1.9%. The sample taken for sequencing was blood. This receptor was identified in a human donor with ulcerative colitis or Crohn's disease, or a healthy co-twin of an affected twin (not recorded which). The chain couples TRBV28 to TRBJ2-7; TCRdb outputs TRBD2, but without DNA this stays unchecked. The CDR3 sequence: CATLRGTVARGEQYF.